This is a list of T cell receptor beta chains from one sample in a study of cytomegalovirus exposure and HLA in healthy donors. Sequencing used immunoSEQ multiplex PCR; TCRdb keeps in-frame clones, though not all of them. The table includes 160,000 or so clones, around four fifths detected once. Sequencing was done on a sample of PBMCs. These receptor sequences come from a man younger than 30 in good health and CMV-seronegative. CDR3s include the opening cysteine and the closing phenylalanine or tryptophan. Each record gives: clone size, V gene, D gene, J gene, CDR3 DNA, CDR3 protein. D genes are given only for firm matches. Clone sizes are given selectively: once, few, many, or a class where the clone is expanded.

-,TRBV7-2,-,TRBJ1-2,TGTGCCAGCAGTCTGACACTGGAGGGTGGCTACACCTTC,CASSLTLEGGYTF
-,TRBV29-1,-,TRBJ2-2,TGCAGCGTTGGCCCCGTAGGTACAGAGAACACCGGGGAGCTGTTTTTT,CSVGPVGTENTGELFF
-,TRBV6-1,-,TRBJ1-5,TGTGCCAGCGGGAGGACCGCCTCTCCCAATCAGCCCCAGCATTTT,CASGRTASPNQPQHF
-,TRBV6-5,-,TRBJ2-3,TGTGCCAGCAGTCGCGGAGGGGCCACAGATACGCAGTATTTT,CASSRGGATDTQYF
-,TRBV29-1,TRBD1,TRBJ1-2,TGCAGCGTTGACCCCCTCCAGGGGGCCCATGGCTACACCTTC,CSVDPLQGAHGYTF
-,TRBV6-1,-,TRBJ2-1,TGTGCCAGCAGTGAAGGGACACCCTACAATGAGCAGTTCTTC,CASSEGTPYNEQFF
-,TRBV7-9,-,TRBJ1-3,TGTGCCAGCAGCTTAAAAAAGTCAGGGTCTGGAAACACCATATATTTT,CASSLKKSGSGNTIYF
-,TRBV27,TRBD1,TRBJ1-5,TGTGCCAGCGGTGGACAGGGGGCTTCATGGAATCAGCCCCAGCATTTT,CASGGQGASWNQPQHF
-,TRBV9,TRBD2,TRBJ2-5,TGTGCCAGCAGCGCGGGACTAGCCGAAGAGACCCAGTACTTC,CASSAGLAEETQYF
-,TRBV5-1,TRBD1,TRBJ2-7,TGCGCCAGCAGCTCCGCGGGACAGGGGTCCTACGAGCAGTACTTC,CASSSAGQGSYEQYF
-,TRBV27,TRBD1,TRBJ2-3,TGTGCCACGAGGAGGGACAGGGGGTGGGATACGCAGTATTTT,CATRRDRGWDTQYF
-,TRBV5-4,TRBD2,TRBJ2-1,TGTGCCAGCAGCGACGGGACTAGCGGGATCTACAATGAGCAGTTCTTC,CASSDGTSGIYNEQFF
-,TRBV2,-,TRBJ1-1,TGTGCCAGCAGTGAAGAGGACGGGAGGTACACTGAAGCTTTCTTT,CASSEEDGRYTEAFF
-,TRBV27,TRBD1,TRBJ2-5,TGTGCCAGCAGTCCAGGGACAGGGCTCTCGGAGACCCAGTACTTC,CASSPGTGLSETQYF
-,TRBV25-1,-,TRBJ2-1,TGTGCCAGCACGGCGGGGTACAATGAGCAGTTCTTC,CASTAGYNEQFF
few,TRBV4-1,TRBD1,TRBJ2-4,TGCGCCAGCAGCCAGCCCCGGGACAGGCAGTACTTC,CASSQPRDRQYF
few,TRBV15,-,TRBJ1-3,TGTGCCACCAGCCCCAGTGGAAACACCATATATTTT,CATSPSGNTIYF
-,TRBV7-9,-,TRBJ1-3,TGTGCCAGCAGCTTAGCCGGCTCTGGAAACACCATATATTTT,CASSLAGSGNTIYF
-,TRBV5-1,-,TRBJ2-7,TGCGCCAGCAGCGTAATCCCTACAGGGAAACAGTACGAGCAGTACTTC,CASSVIPTGKQYEQYF
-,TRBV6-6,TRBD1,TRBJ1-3,TGTGCCAGCAGTCCGGGGGACAGCGGAAACACCATATATTTT,CASSPGDSGNTIYF
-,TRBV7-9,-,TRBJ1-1,TGTGCCAGCAGCTTTACTGACACACAGAACACTGAAGCTTTCTTT,CASSFTDTQNTEAFF
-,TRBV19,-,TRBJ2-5,TGTGCCAGTAGTCCCCCCCGGGGGGCGGGGGAGACCCAGTACTTC,CASSPPRGAGETQYF
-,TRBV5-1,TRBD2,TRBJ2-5,TGCGCCAGCAGGAGGCGGGGGGGCCGATTTGGAGAGACCCAGTACTTC,CASRRRGGRFGETQYF
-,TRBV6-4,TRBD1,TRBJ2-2,TGTGCCAGCAGGAGGGACAGGGACGCCGGGGAGCTGTTTTTT,CASRRDRDAGELFF
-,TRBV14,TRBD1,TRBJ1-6,TGTGCCAGCAGCCAAGATATAAGACAGGGAGACGCCTATAATTCACCCCTCCACTTT,CASSQDIRQGDAYNSPLHF
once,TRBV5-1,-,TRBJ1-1,TGCGCCAGCAGCTTGAGGGGCACTGAAGCTTTCTTT,CASSLRGTEAFF
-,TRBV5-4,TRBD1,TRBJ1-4,TGTGCCAGCAGCTTGGGACGGGACAGGGGTTCACCTAATGAAAAACTGTTTTTT,CASSLGRDRGSPNEKLFF
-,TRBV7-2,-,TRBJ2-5,TGTGCCAGCAGCTTAGACTCCCGGAGAGAGACCCAGTACTTC,CASSLDSRRETQYF
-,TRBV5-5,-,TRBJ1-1,TGTGCCAGCAGCCCCCTCCCGGGGAACACTGAAGCTTTCTTT,CASSPLPGNTEAFF
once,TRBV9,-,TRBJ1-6,TGTGCCAGCAGCAAAAGAGAGTTAAATTCACCCCTCCACTTT,CASSKRELNSPLHF
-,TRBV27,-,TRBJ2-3,TGTGCCAGCAGCGGCCCGGGTCTGACGCAGTATTTT,CASSGPGLTQYF
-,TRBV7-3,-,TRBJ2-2,TGTGCCAGCAGCACAGGTTCTAACACCGGGGAGCTGTTTTTT,CASSTGSNTGELFF
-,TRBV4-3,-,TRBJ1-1,TGCGCCAGCAGCCAAGAATCCAGGGGCCCTGCTTTCTTT,CASSQESRGPAFF
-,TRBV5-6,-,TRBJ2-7,TGTGCCAGCAGCGGGCAGGAAGGGGTGAAGCACGAGCAGTACTTC,CASSGQEGVKHEQYF
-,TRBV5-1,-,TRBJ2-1,TGCGCCAGCAGCTCCCTTCCGGCTAGCCTAAAGAACTCCTACAATGAGCAGTTCTTC,CASSSLPASLKNSYNEQFF
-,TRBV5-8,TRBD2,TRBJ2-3,TGTGCCAGCAGCCCAACTAGCGTTGGTACAGATACGCAGTATTTT,CASSPTSVGTDTQYF
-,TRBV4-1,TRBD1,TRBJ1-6,TGCGCCAGCAGCCCAGGGACAGCGAGCTCCTATAATTCACCCCTCCACTTT,CASSPGTASSYNSPLHF
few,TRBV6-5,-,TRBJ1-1,TGTGCCAGCAGTTACTCGACGAGGGCGGGAACTGAAGCTTTCTTT,CASSYSTRAGTEAFF
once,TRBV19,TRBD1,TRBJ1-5,TGTGCCAGTAGTACAAGGACAGGGGGTAATCAGCCCCAGCATTTT,CASSTRTGGNQPQHF
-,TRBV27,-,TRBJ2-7,TGTGCCAGCAGTTTAGAACAGGGCTCCTACGAGCAGTACTTC,CASSLEQGSYEQYF
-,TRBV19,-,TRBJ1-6,TGTGCCAGTTCCCGGGGGAGCCCCTATAATTCACCCCTCCACTTT,CASSRGSPYNSPLHF